This is a list of T cell receptor beta chains from one sample in a study of blood T cell repertoires in COVID-19. This table comes from immunoSEQ multiplex PCR, and its TCRdb copy is limited to in-frame clones, with some not included. The table includes more than 200,000 clones, around 90% detected once. Source material: peripheral blood. These receptors were obtained from a human donor in a cohort sampled during active COVID-19. The CDR3 runs from the conserved cysteine through the conserved F or W. D genes are given only for firm matches. Size tells how often a clone was seen (once, few, many) or the class of an expanded clone, and some rows leave it out.

V gene	J gene	D gene	clone size	CDR3 DNA	CDR3 protein
TRBV3-1/TRBV3-2	TRBJ1-1	-	-	TGTGCCAGCAGCCTTGGAACAGGGAGGGGCACTGAAGCTTTCTTT	CASSLGTGRGTEAFF
TRBV3-1/TRBV3-2	TRBJ2-3	TRBD2	-	TGTGCCAGCAGCTACCTAGCGGGGGGGTCTGATTTAGATACGCAGTATTTT	CASSYLAGGSDLDTQYF
TRBV7-2	TRBJ2-2	-	-	TGTGCCAGCAGCTTGGGTACCGGAGTCGGGGAGCTGTTTTTT	CASSLGTGVGELFF
TRBV30	TRBJ2-3	TRBD2	-	TGTGCCTGGAGTAACCGGGGAGGGTCGACAGATACGCAGTATTTT	CAWSNRGGSTDTQYF
TRBV5-4	TRBJ2-7	-	-	TGTGCCAGCAGCTTGCCCCCCAGCGGAGCCTACGAGCAGTACTTC	CASSLPPSGAYEQYF
TRBV25-1	TRBJ2-7	TRBD1	many	TGTGCCAGCAGAGGACAGGAGACCTACGAGCAGTACTTC	CASRGQETYEQYF
TRBV28	TRBJ2-1	-	-	TGTGCCAGCGGCTCAGGGGCCCACTACAATGAGCAGTTCTTC	CASGSGAHYNEQFF
TRBV7-2	TRBJ2-7	TRBD1	-	TGTGCCAGCAGCTTAGTAGGACAGGGGGGGTACGAGCAGTACTTC	CASSLVGQGGYEQYF
TRBV10-3	TRBJ2-7	TRBD2	-	TGTGCCATCAGTGGGACTAGCGGGACCTACGAGCAGTACTTC	CAISGTSGTYEQYF
TRBV28	TRBJ2-3	-	once	TGTGCCAGCAGGAGATTAAGCGCGCTCACAGATACGCAGTATTTT	CASRRLSALTDTQYF
TRBV19	TRBJ2-7	-	-	TGTGCCAGTTGTCCAGGGGCAGGCTACGAGCAGTACTTC	CASCPGAGYEQYF
TRBV9	TRBJ1-1	-	-	TGTGCCAGCAGCCCCAGGGGAGCAGTGGGGACTGAAGCTTTCTTT	CASSPRGAVGTEAFF
TRBV30	TRBJ1-1	TRBD1	-	TGTGCCTGGAGTGAAGGGGGCCGAGAAGCTTTCTTT	CAWSEGGREAFF
TRBV18	TRBJ2-2	TRBD1	-	TGTGCCAGCTCACCACTTAACCCGGGACAGGGGGCGATAGCCGTCAACACCGGGGAGCTGTTTTTT	CASSPLNPGQGAIAVNTGELFF
TRBV5-8	TRBJ1-2	-	-	TGTGCCAGCAGCTCTTATGGGGGGGGCAACTATGGCTACACCTTC	CASSSYGGGNYGYTF
TRBV7-3	TRBJ2-7	TRBD1	-	TGTGCCAGCAGCCCGACAGGGCCCTGGGGGGAGCAGTACTTC	CASSPTGPWGEQYF
TRBV6-5	TRBJ2-7	TRBD1	-	TGTGCCAGCAGTTCCACGCAGGGGGCGAGGCTTTTCCCCCTCTTC	CASSSTQGARLFPLF
TRBV11-2	TRBJ1-2	TRBD1	once	TGTGCCAGCAGCTTAGATCCGGGACAGGGGTACTATGGCTACACCTTC	CASSLDPGQGYYGYTF
TRBV28	TRBJ2-3	TRBD2	-	TGTGCCAGCAGTCCGGCCCAATCTAGCGGGGGCTCCACAGATACGCAGTATTTT	CASSPAQSSGGSTDTQYF
TRBV29-1	TRBJ2-7	-	-	TGCAGCGTTGCGACGGAGTACGAGCAGTACTTC	CSVATEYEQYF
TRBV19	TRBJ1-2	-	-	TGTGCCAGTAGTATTCGAGAGAACTATGGCTACACCTTC	CASSIRENYGYTF
TRBV4-1	TRBJ2-1	-	-	TGCGCCAGCAGGCCTCAGACTAAGAACGGGTACAATGAGCAGTTCTTC	CASRPQTKNGYNEQFF
TRBV7-8	TRBJ2-7	TRBD1	-	TGTGCCAGCAAGCTGGACAGGGGTAGTTCCTACGAGCAGTACTTC	CASKLDRGSSYEQYF
TRBV11-2	TRBJ2-5	-	few	TGTGCCAGCAGCTTACAGGTCCAAGAGACCCAGTACTTC	CASSLQVQETQYF
TRBV11-2	TRBJ1-4	-	-	TGTGCCAGCAGCTTAGTCCCCGACAGTAATGAAAAACTGTTTTTT	CASSLVPDSNEKLFF
TRBV15	TRBJ2-7	TRBD2	-	TGTGCCACCTCGCGGGGGGCCTCCTACGAGCAGTACTTC	CATSRGASYEQYF
TRBV6-5	TRBJ1-2	-	-	TGTGCCAGCAGTCTCACGGGGCAGGGACTGAATGGCTACACCTTC	CASSLTGQGLNGYTF
TRBV3-1/TRBV3-2	TRBJ2-7	-	-	TGTGCCAGCAGCCAAGATACACTAGCCCCGTCCGAGCAGTACTTC	CASSQDTLAPSEQYF
TRBV7-3	TRBJ2-1	TRBD2	few	TGTGCCAGCAGCGGAACGGGGGGCTCCTACAATGAGCAGTTCTTC	CASSGTGGSYNEQFF
TRBV27	TRBJ2-3	TRBD1	few	TGTGCCAGCAGTTTTACAGGGGGCTGGGAAGATACGCAGTATTTT	CASSFTGGWEDTQYF
TRBV5-6	TRBJ1-2	-	-	TGTGCCAGCAGCTTGTGGGACACCTATGGCTACACCTTC	CASSLWDTYGYTF
TRBV7-6	TRBJ2-2	-	-	TGTGCCAGCAGCTTACAGGGGGGTAGGGAGCTGTTTTTT	CASSLQGGRELFF
TRBV4-3	TRBJ2-1	TRBD1	-	TGCGCCAGCAGCTTCGGAATGGGACAGGGGGCGCGTGAGCAGTTCTTC	CASSFGMGQGAREQFF
TRBV30	TRBJ1-5	-	-	TGTGCCTGGAGTGGAGGTTTAGGCAATCAGCCCCAGCATTTT	CAWSGGLGNQPQHF
TRBV3-1/TRBV3-2	TRBJ1-1	TRBD1	-	TGTGCCAGCAGCCAAGAAGCCGGGACAGGGGGGAACACTGAAGCTTTCTTT	CASSQEAGTGGNTEAFF
TRBV19	TRBJ1-1	TRBD1	-	TGTGCCAGTAGTAACCGGGACAGGGGGCTGAACACTGAAGCTTTCTTT	CASSNRDRGLNTEAFF
TRBV7-3	TRBJ2-7	TRBD2	-	TGTGCCAGCAGCCCGGGACTAGCGGTTCCCTACGAGCAGTACTTC	CASSPGLAVPYEQYF
TRBV25-1	TRBJ2-4	TRBD1	-	TGTGCCAGCAGTTGGGACAGGGGCATTCAGTACTTC	CASSWDRGIQYF
TRBV27	TRBJ1-4	-	-	TGTGCCAGCAGTTTTCGGGGTATCGATGAAAAACTGTTTTTT	CASSFRGIDEKLFF
TRBV7-2	TRBJ2-7	-	-	TGTGCCAGCAGCTTGAGCTCCTACGAGCAGTACTTC	CASSLSSYEQYF
TRBV18	TRBJ1-5	-	-	TGTGCCAGCTCACCAACTTCTGATCAGCCCCAGCATTTT	CASSPTSDQPQHF
TRBV7-8	TRBJ2-7	TRBD1	-	TGTGCCAGCAGCTTAGAAGGGACAGGGCGCGAGCAGTACTTC	CASSLEGTGREQYF
TRBV9	TRBJ2-1	TRBD2	-	TGTGCCAGCAGCGGCGGTCGGGGGACTAGCGGGTTTTCCTACAATGAGCAGTTCTTC	CASSGGRGTSGFSYNEQFF
TRBV6-2/TRBV6-3	TRBJ1-3	TRBD1	-	TGTGCCAGCAGTTACTCGATGTGGACAGGGGCGGACACCATATATTTT	CASSYSMWTGADTIYF
TRBV28	TRBJ2-7	TRBD2	-	TGTGCCAGCAGTTTAAATTTGGGGGAGCTGACTAGCGGGAGGGCCTTATCCTACGAGCAGTACTTC	CASSLNLGELTSGRALSYEQYF
TRBV5-1	TRBJ2-5	TRBD1	-	TGCGCCAGCAGCTTGGCGGACAGGCGTGGAGAGACCCAGTACTTC	CASSLADRRGETQYF
TRBV18	TRBJ2-2	-	-	TGTGCCAGCTCACCTTGGACAGAACCCACCGGGGAGCTGTTTTTT	CASSPWTEPTGELFF
TRBV5-1	TRBJ1-4	-	few	TGCGCCAGCAGCCCTGAGGTGGAGGGTGAAAAACTGTTTTTT	CASSPEVEGEKLFF
TRBV3-1/TRBV3-2	TRBJ2-7	-	-	TGTGCCAGCAGCCAAGACAGGGTTTGGGAGCAGTACTTC	CASSQDRVWEQYF
TRBV3-1/TRBV3-2	TRBJ2-3	TRBD1	-	TGTGCCAGCAGCCCAGTGCACAGGGGGCGGAACACAGATACGCAGTATTTT	CASSPVHRGRNTDTQYF